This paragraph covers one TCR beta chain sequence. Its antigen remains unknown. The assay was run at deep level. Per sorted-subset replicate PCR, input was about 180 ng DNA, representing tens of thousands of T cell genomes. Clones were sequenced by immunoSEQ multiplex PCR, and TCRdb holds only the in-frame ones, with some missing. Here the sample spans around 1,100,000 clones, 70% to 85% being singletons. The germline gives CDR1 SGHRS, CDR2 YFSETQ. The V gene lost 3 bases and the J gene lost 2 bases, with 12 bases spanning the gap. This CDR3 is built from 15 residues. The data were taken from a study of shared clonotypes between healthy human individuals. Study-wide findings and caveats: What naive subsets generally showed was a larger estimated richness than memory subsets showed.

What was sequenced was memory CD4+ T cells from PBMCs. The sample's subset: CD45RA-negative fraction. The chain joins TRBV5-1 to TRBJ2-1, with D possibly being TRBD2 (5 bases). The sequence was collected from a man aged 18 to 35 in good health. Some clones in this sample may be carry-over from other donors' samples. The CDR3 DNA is TGCGCCAGCAGCTCGGAGAGCGGCCCCTACAATGAGCAGTTCTTC. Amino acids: CASSSESGPYNEQFF.